This T cell receptor (beta chain) was sequenced for a study of shared clonotypes between healthy human individuals. Whole-study results and caveats: The study found lower generation probabilities in non-shared clonotypes than in those shared by all four donors. Naive subsets tended to show greater estimated richness than memory subsets.

CDR3 length: 19 amino acids. CDR1 is SGHTA, CDR2 FQGNSA, per germline. After removal of 5 bases from V and 4 bases from J, the junction contained 15 bases not matched to a gene. CD8 cells regarded as naive lacked CD45RO, were positively chosen for CCR7, and omitted terminally differentiated effector memory CD45RA+ cells. As to this clone: Antigen: not known.

Repertoires were generated with immunoSEQ multiplex PCR, while TCRdb's copy carries only in-frame clones and drops some. In the table there are about 2 million clones, about 95% of which are singletons. The TCR originated in a man between 18 and 29 years old in good health. Input material: naive CD8+ T cells sorted from blood. The chain uses TRBV7-2 and TRBJ2-1; 12 bases align to TRBD2. The CDR3 reads CASSVGLAGGFPEYNEQFF. The CDR3 DNA sequence: TGTGCCAGCAGCGTGGGACTAGCGGGTGGATTTCCTGAATACAATGAGCAGTTCTTC.